This paragraph covers one T cell receptor beta chain sequence. Its specificity is not known. Sequencing in the ViraFEST assay came after antigen-specific CD4+ T cells had been expanded with viral peptide pools, which were used to stimulate PBMC. With more than 9 days of culture completed, CD4+ T cells were isolated. Infection dated between March and December 2020, before the Alpha, Beta and Delta variants reached the United States. Libraries were prepared by immunoSEQ multiplex PCR; TCRdb keeps only in-frame clonotypes and omits some of them. The sample comprises about 45,000 clones, around 72% of which are singletons, and roughly 30% rests with the top ten. These data come from a study of vaccination effects on CD4 cells after COVID-19. Overall study results and limits: Convalescent patients were scarce, and early post-infection timepoints were absent.

Per the germline V gene, CDR1 is LNHDA and CDR2 is SQIVND (reference sequence). Germline trimming cut 1 base from V and 4 bases from J; bases unmatched to any gene: 5. The CDR3 contains 17 residues. The source is a human donor who had a prior SARS-CoV-2 infection. This sample comprised CD4+ T cells from PBMCs cultured with a peptide pool, obtained before COVID-19 vaccination. V gene TRBV19 combines with J gene TRBJ2-5; 14 bases are a match to TRBD2. The CDR3: CASSIVWTSGGIETQYF. The CDR3 bases are TGTGCCAGTAGTATAGTTTGGACTAGCGGGGGGATAGAGACCCAGTACTTC.